This TCR beta chain comes out of a study of T cell responses to AZD1222 COVID-19 vaccine. TCRdb's copy holds only in-frame clones and misses some; the assay was immunoSEQ multiplex PCR. The table lists about 180,000 clones, 94% of them singletons. Trimming left V 3 bases short and J 1 base short, with 13 bases between. CDR3 length: 16 amino acids. In germline, CDR1 is MNHNS, CDR2 SASEGT. V is TRBV6-1 and J is TRBJ1-5; a possible D gene is TRBD1 (5 bases). The origin of this receptor is an adult who received the AZD1222 COVID-19 vaccine. The material sequenced was peripheral blood, taken 28 days after the second AZD1222 dose. The CDR3 DNA reads as TGTGCCAGCAGTGATGAAGGGGTAAAGAGCAATCAGCCCCAGCATTTT. It yields the protein CASSDEGVKSNQPQHF.